This entry concerns a single T cell receptor (beta chain). This clonotype was seen more than once but under ten times. The specificity of this receptor is unknown. Per-nucleotide qualities are absent, and no much larger clonotype sits a single base away. TCR beta repertoires were profiled from peripheral blood of over 10 young patients with multiple sclerosis to demonstrate the VDJtools post-analysis software. Multiple sclerosis patients were children and adolescents aged about 6 to 15 years. The source of the sample is a study of post-analysis software for immune sequencing data (dated by TCRdb to the mid-2010s). Regarding the complete study: The recorded disease courses included relapsing-remitting, secondary progressive and progressive-relapsing multiple sclerosis, and some patients had no subtype annotation. The multiple sclerosis patient repertoires were compared with more than 10 previously published healthy control repertoires from donors aged roughly 6 to 27 years. A subset of samples was prepared in parallel using single-end sample barcoding, then pooled and co-amplified after Illumina adapter ligation. Study-wide findings and limitations: Significantly lower normalized Chao1 diversity was found in multiple sclerosis patients than in controls, suggesting substantial peripheral T-cell clonal expansion. Significantly higher frequencies in patients than in controls were found for about five TRBV segments, including TRBV5-6, TRBV5-1 and TRBV20-1. The multiple sclerosis patient group was slightly younger than the control group. When samples were clustered directly using the F measure, samples prepared in the same batch co-clustered strongly, which prompted a batch-effect correction.

Library preparation used PCR. The data were produced on an Illumina HiSeq 2500. Unique molecular identifiers were incorporated into TCR beta cDNA libraries to reduce PCR and sequencing biases. Per 1 to 10 million input T cells, roughly 0.5 million cDNA molecules were obtained, such that each molecule approximated one T cell. The patient libraries were prepared and sequenced with the same protocol used for the earlier healthy control dataset. Within a given batch, samples were prepared together, multiplexed and sequenced on the same HiSeq lane. The authors' pipeline ran thus. Raw barcoded reads were processed with MIGEC, discarding single-read molecular identifier groups before consensus assembly and CDR3 extraction. VDJtools was used for post-analysis of the clonotype tables, and diversity was normalized by down-sampling every dataset to the size of the smallest sample. Repertoire overlap clustering matched CDR3 amino acid but not nucleotide sequences to correct batch-related cross-sample contamination. In TCRdb, the public reads were trimmed at Q25 with fastp and aligned with MiXCR, with productive beta chains retained. For every CDR3 protein sequence, its rows merge into one entry that carries the most common genes and DNA. TCRdb, not the original authors, processed these V and J calls. The sample table holds around 710,000 distinct CDR3 sequences, of which roughly 46% were seen once. Jointly, the top ten make up approximately 4.4% of the sample.

V trim: 5 bases; J trim: 3 bases; unmatched bases: 12. The CDR3, from cysteine to phenylalanine, totals 18 residues. Here the CDR3 DNA is all that survives: 54 bases in frame from base 1. From a lookup of the germline V gene (reference sequence), CDR1 and CDR2 are SEHNR and FQNEAQ. Sequences were obtained from blood. This clonotype originated in a girl aged 5-17 years with multiple sclerosis. In this chain, TRBV7-9 is recombined with TRBJ2-3; the central 12 bases match TRBD2. The CDR3 region reads CASSETSGRKKGTDTQYF. The nucleotide sequence reads as follows: TGTGCCAGCAGCGAGACTAGCGGGAGAAAGAAGGGGACAGATACGCAGTATTTT.